Below are 31 T cell receptor beta chains sequenced from a single sample in a study of cytomegalovirus exposure and HLA in healthy donors. Vbeta (60) and Jbeta (13) primers were used in the PCR. Measured with immunoSEQ multiplex PCR; TCRdb has only the in-frame clones, and not every one. The repertoire holds over 150,000 clones, with roughly three quarters as singletons. The sample comprised PBMCs. The receptor source for this set is a woman aged 18-30 years in good health and CMV-seronegative.

The chain is built from TRBV14 and TRBJ1-4; 9 positions match TRBD1. The ends lost 0 bases at V and 6 bases at J; junction bases unmatched: 8. This CDR3 is built from 17 residues. CDR1 and CDR2 from the germline V gene are SGHDN and FVKESK. CDR3: CASSQDRTGGWDEKLFF. The DNA of the CDR3 is TGTGCCAGCAGCCAAGATCGAACAGGGGGCTGGGATGAAAAACTGTTTTTT.

This rearrangement joins TRBV4-3 to TRBJ2-5, with no clear D. CDR1 is LGHNA, CDR2 YSLEER, per germline. V gave up 0 bases and J gave up 5 bases, with 13 bases separating them. The CDR3 extends over 15 amino acids. CDR3 in amino acids: CASSQDLPPRETQYF. The DNA for the CDR3 is TGCGCCAGCAGCCAAGATCTACCCCCCCGGGAGACCCAGTACTTC.

This sequence joins TRBV7-8 and TRBJ2-7, with TRBD1 as a possible D gene (5 bases). The V gene's germline CDR1 is SGHVS and CDR2 FQNEAQ. With 3 bases removed from V and 2 bases from J, the gap between germline ends came to 8 bases. The CDR3 consists of 13 residues. Here the CDR3 reads CASSFDSPYEQYF. In DNA, the CDR3 is TGTGCCAGCAGCTTCGACAGCCCCTACGAGCAGTACTTC.

The chain is built from TRBV11-2 and TRBJ2-7, with TRBD1 matching over 7 bases. The germline V gene encodes CDR1 SGHAT and CDR2 FQNNGV. The trim removed 6 bases at V and 3 bases at J, leaving 5 bases unmatched. This CDR3 region has 13 residues. The CDR3 region is CASRRQGYYEQYF. CDR3 sequence (DNA): TGTGCCAGCAGGCGACAGGGTTACTACGAGCAGTACTTC. Full variable domain (remainder filled in from reference TRBV11-2 and TRBJ2-7): EAGVAQSPRYKIIEKRQSVAFWCNPISGHATLYWYQQILGQGPKLLIQFQNNGVVDDSQLPKDRFSAERLKGVDSTLKIQPAKLEDSAVYLCASRRQGYYEQYFGPGTRLTVT.

The V call is TRBV5-4, the J call TRBJ1-1; D unresolved. V was trimmed by 0 bases and J by 4 bases, leaving 7 bases between them. This CDR3 is built from 13 residues. Germline V gene sequence: CDR1 SGHNT, CDR2 YYREEE (reference sequence). The CDR3 DNA sequence: TGTGCCAGCAGCTTGGGGGCGGGCACTGAAGCTTTCTTT. Translation gives CASSLGAGTEAFF. The entire variable domain, with the rest obtained from reference TRBV5-4 and TRBJ1-1, is as follows: ETGVTQSPTHLIKTRGQQVTLRCSSQSGHNTVSWYQQALGQGPQFIFQYYREEENGRGNFPPRFSGLQFPNYSSELNVNALELDDSALYLCASSLGAGTEAFFGQGTRLTVV.

This sequence joins TRBV10-3 and TRBJ2-1; D might be TRBD1 (5 bases). The CDR3 contains 15 residues. CDR1 is ENHRY, CDR2 SYGVKD, per germline. With 8 bases removed from V and 5 bases from J, the gap between germline ends came to 19 bases. The CDR3 bases are TGTGCCATCCGCCCCGGACAATCCCGGGACAATGAGCAGTTCTTC. This sequence encodes CAIRPGQSRDNEQFF.

The rearrangement uses TRBV7-9 and TRBJ2-1; D is unresolved. This CDR3 has 12 residues. Germline lookup yields CDR1 SEHNR and CDR2 FQNEAQ (reference sequence). V lost 4 bases and J lost 8, with 9 bases in between. For the CDR3, the DNA is TGTGCCAGCAGCTCAAACGTAGATGAGCAGTTCTTC. Amino acid sequence: CASSSNVDEQFF.

Worth noting for this clone: The same CDR3 arises from other DNA sequences in this sample as well. The chain recombines TRBV2 with TRBJ1-5, with 8 bases aligning to TRBD1. Germline V gene lookup returns CDR1 SNHLY and CDR2 FYNNEI. Trimming took 3 bases from V and 3 from J; bases not matched to a gene: 4. The CDR3 length is 15 residues. The CDR3 reads CASSETGVNNQPQHF. In DNA, the CDR3 is TGTGCCAGCAGTGAGACAGGGGTGAACAATCAGCCCCAGCATTTT.

V gene TRBV6-9 combines with J gene TRBJ2-3; TRBD2 matches at 8 bases. Trimming at V came to 10 bases and at J to 0 bases, leaving 21 bases not matched to a gene. CDR3 length equals 19 residues. Germline V gene data show CDR1 as MNHGY and CDR2 as SVAAGI. The CDR3: CATLRLGERGYLSTDTQYF. The CDR3 DNA reads TGTGCCACCCTCCGACTCGGCGAGCGGGGGTACCTTAGCACAGATACGCAGTATTTT.

The gene calls are TRBV28 and TRBJ1-5, with 7 positions matching TRBD1. Germline CDR1 reads MDHEN; CDR2 reads SYDVKM. V was pared by 3 bases and J by 6 bases, with 14 bases of the junction left unmatched. This CDR3 has 17 amino acids. In nucleotides, the CDR3 is TGTGCCAGCAGTTTGCCCCCCCGGGCAGGGGGGATTCAGCCCCAGCATTTT. It encodes CASSLPPRAGGIQPQHF.

The rearrangement joins TRBV5-1 to TRBJ2-7; the D gene is possibly TRBD1 (6 bases). CDR3 length: 14 residues. V was shortened by 0 bases and J by 1 base, with 8 bases between the two germline ends. Germline V gene lookup returns CDR1 SGHRS and CDR2 YFSETQ. The CDR3 spells CASSLGGHSYEQYF. The CDR3 region has the DNA TGCGCCAGCAGCTTGGGGGGGCATTCCTACGAGCAGTACTTC.

J is TRBJ1-1 and V is TRBV21-1; the table assigns TRBD1, which was not confirmed against the DNA. TRBV21-1 is flagged as a pseudogene. The CDR3 has 14 residues. The CDR3 nucleotides are TGTGCCAGCAGCATACAGACAGGGAACACTGAAGCTTTCTTT. Encoded protein: CASSIQTGNTEAFF.

A word on this clone: Other nucleotide sequences from this sample produce the same CDR3. The gene calls are TRBV6-5 and TRBJ1-1; possible D gene TRBD1, 5 bases. This CDR3 comprises 13 residues. Germline CDR1 and CDR2: MNHEY and SVGAGI. V lost 2 bases, J lost 1 base, and 5 bases lay in between. The CDR3 DNA follows: TGTGCCAGCAGTTACGGACAGAACACTGAAGCTTTCTTT. Translating it yields CASSYGQNTEAFF.

The genes are TRBV7-2 and TRBJ2-7; tentative D call: TRBD1 (5 bases). V was shortened by 3 bases and J by 3 bases, with 12 bases between the two germline ends. From germline, CDR1 is SGHTA and CDR2 FQGNSA. The CDR3 is made up of 14 amino acids. CDR3 DNA: TGTGCCAGCAGCTTTCTAGGGGATAGCTACGAGCAGTACTTC. This codes for CASSFLGDSYEQYF.

This rearrangement joins TRBV27 to TRBJ2-7; TRBD2 is a possible D gene (5 bases). Per the germline V gene, CDR1 is MNHEY and CDR2 is SMNVEV (reference sequence). The CDR3 has 14 amino acids. Trimming removed 2 bases from V and 3 bases from J, with 11 bases in between. This chain's CDR3 is CASSLGRGIYEQYF. In DNA, the CDR3 is TGTGCCAGCAGTTTAGGACGGGGAATCTACGAGCAGTACTTC.

The chain uses TRBV6-6 and TRBJ1-4; 7 bases match TRBD1. The CDR3 sequence is 14 residues long. V lost 2 bases to trimming and J lost 6 bases; unmatched junction nucleotides: 3. Germline V lookup: CDR1 MNHNY, CDR2 SVGAGI (reference sequence). CDR3 DNA sequence: TGTGCCAGCAGTTACCGGGACAGATATGAAAAACTGTTTTTT. It encodes CASSYRDRYEKLFF.

This clone showed up just a few times. This chain uses TRBV7-3 with TRBJ1-1; D gene unclear. The V end lost 1 base, the J end lost 1 base, and 7 bases lay between the germline ends. The CDR3 is 14 amino acids. Germline assignment: CDR1 SGHTA and CDR2 FQGTGA. The CDR3 coding sequence is TGTGCCAGCAGCTTAAGCGGGGAGAACACTGAAGCTTTCTTT. Translation gives CASSLSGENTEAFF.

The J gene is TRBJ1-5, the V gene TRBV19; possible D gene TRBD1, 5 bases. Germline values: CDR1 LNHDA, CDR2 SQIVND (reference sequence). The CDR3 sequence is 13 residues long. Trimming removed 7 bases from V and 3 bases from J, with 10 bases in between. The CDR3 nucleotides read TGTGCCAGTATTGGGGGGTACAATCAGCCCCAGCATTTT. This encodes CASIGGYNQPQHF.

This clone was found a few times. The chain couples TRBV28 to TRBJ2-3; D is undetermined. The CDR3 sequence is 19 residues long. The germline V gene encodes CDR1 MDHEN and CDR2 SYDVKM. V dropped 3 bases and J dropped 1 base, with 23 bases sitting between them. CDR3 in amino acids: CASSFPAEESSVGTDTQYF. The CDR3 nucleotides read TGTGCCAGCAGTTTCCCGGCCGAGGAAAGTTCTGTGGGCACAGATACGCAGTATTTT. The full variable domain, its missing parts supplied by reference TRBV28 and TRBJ2-3, is DVKVTQSSRYLVKRTGEKVFLECVQDMDHENMFWYRQDPGLGLRLIYFSYDVKMKEKGDIPEGYSVSREKKERFSLILESASTNQTSMYLCASSFPAEESSVGTDTQYFGPGTRLTVL.

V and J are TRBV7-2 and TRBJ2-3; 8 bases match TRBD1. The CDR3 is 16 amino acids. Per germline, CDR1 SGHTA and CDR2 FQGNSA. V lost 7 bases to trimming and J lost 5 bases; unmatched junction nucleotides: 14. Here the CDR3 DNA reads TGTGCCAGCACCAGAGGGCAAACAGGGGGTAAAGATACGCAGTATTTT. Protein: CASTRGQTGGKDTQYF.

The genes are TRBV7-3 and TRBJ1-6; the match to TRBD1 covers 7 bases. CDR1 and CDR2 from the germline V gene are SGHTA and FQGTGA. J was trimmed by 7 bases and V by 0 bases; bases with no gene match: 0. The length of the CDR3 is 14 residues. The CDR3 sequence is CASSLTGQNSPLHF. In nucleotides, the CDR3 is TGTGCCAGCAGCTTAACGGGACAGAATTCACCCCTCCACTTT. Using reference TRBV7-3 and TRBJ1-6 for the parts outside the CDR3, the full variable domain is GAGVSQTPSNKVTEKGKYVELRCDPISGHTALYWYRQSLGQGPEFLIYFQGTGAADDSGLPNDRFFAVRPEGSVSTLKIQRTERGDSAVYLCASSLTGQNSPLHFGNGTRLTVT.

J is TRBJ1-5 and V is TRBV2; D gene uncertain. V lost 1 base and J 1 base, leaving 11 bases between the germline ends. Germline CDR1 is SNHLY and CDR2 is FYNNEI. This CDR3 has 16 residues. The CDR3 sequence is CASSEGFPTSNQPQHF. Written as DNA, the CDR3 is TGTGCCAGCAGTGAAGGTTTTCCTACCAGCAATCAGCCCCAGCATTTT.

The genes are TRBV30 and TRBJ2-7, with 9 positions matching TRBD1. Germline V gene data show CDR1 as GTSNPN and CDR2 as SVGIG (reference sequence). The CDR3 runs 13 residues. Trimming took 3 bases from V and 7 from J; bases not matched to a gene: 7. CDR3: CAWRKTGGPEQYF. For the CDR3, the DNA is TGTGCCTGGAGGAAGACAGGGGGGCCGGAGCAGTACTTC.

The V call is TRBV27, the J call TRBJ2-3, with D maybe TRBD2 (7 bases). V was pared by 4 bases and J by 2 bases, with 13 bases between. The CDR3 contains 15 residues. Germline V gene data show CDR1 as MNHEY and CDR2 as SMNVEV (reference sequence). The CDR3 DNA follows: TGTGCCAGCAGTTGGGGGGGGGCCATCACAGATACGCAGTATTTT. It specifies CASSWGGAITDTQYF.

This clone was seen a handful of times. This sequence joins TRBV7-2 and TRBJ1-2; 8 positions agree with TRBD1. Germline-derived CDR1 and CDR2 are SGHTA and FQGNSA. CDR3 size: 14 residues. The ends lost 5 bases at V and 3 bases at J; junction bases unmatched: 5. The CDR3 sequence: CASSVGTGHYGYTF. Here the CDR3 DNA reads TGTGCCAGCAGCGTCGGGACAGGCCACTATGGCTACACCTTC.

The genes are TRBV10-1 and TRBJ2-7; 7 bases are shared with TRBD2. Trimming removed 0 bases from V and 2 bases from J; junction bases left unmatched: 1. The CDR3 spans 14 residues. Looked up from germline, CDR1 is WNHNN and CDR2 is SYGVQD (reference sequence). The CDR3 bases are TGCGCCAGCAGTGAGTCGGGGAGGGCCTACGAGCAGTACTTC. Protein sequence: CASSESGRAYEQYF.

The chain recombines TRBV28 with TRBJ2-6, with D maybe TRBD1 (6 bases). CDR1 is MDHEN and CDR2 is SYDVKM in the germline V gene. CDR3 length equals 16 residues. Between the trimmed V and J ends, which lost 3 bases and 4 bases, there was a span of 13 bases. CDR3 residues: CASSFTPGTGANVLTF. The CDR3 DNA reads as TGTGCCAGCAGTTTTACCCCAGGGACAGGGGCCAACGTCCTGACTTTC. Using reference TRBV28 and TRBJ2-6 for the parts outside the CDR3, the full variable domain is DVKVTQSSRYLVKRTGEKVFLECVQDMDHENMFWYRQDPGLGLRLIYFSYDVKMKEKGDIPEGYSVSREKKERFSLILESASTNQTSMYLCASSFTPGTGANVLTFGAGSRLTVL.

This clone was observed a single time. The chain carries TRBV18 and TRBJ2-3; D is perhaps TRBD1 (6 bases). Germline CDR1 reads KGHSH; CDR2 reads LQKENI. The CDR3 is 13 residues long. Trimming shortened V by 10 bases and J by 6 bases, and 17 bases separated the two germline ends. CDR3 sequence: CATKRDIADTQYF. CDR3 DNA sequence: TGTGCCACGAAACGGGACATTGCGGATACGCAGTATTTT. Based on the CDR3 plus reference TRBV18 and TRBJ2-3, the full variable domain is NAGVMQNPRHLVRRRGQEARLRCSPMKGHSHVYWYRQLPEEGLKFMVYLQKENIIDESGMPKERFSAEFPKEGPSILRIQQVVRGDSAAYFCATKRDIADTQYFGPGTRLTVL.

V is TRBV28 and J is TRBJ2-7; the match to TRBD1 covers 7 bases. Trimming took 6 bases from V and 3 from J; bases not matched to a gene: 11. The CDR3 contains 15 residues. Germline CDR1 and CDR2: MDHEN and SYDVKM. DNA for the CDR3: TGTGCCAGCAGCCCGCAGGACAGGTTACACTACGAGCAGTACTTC. This sequence encodes CASSPQDRLHYEQYF.

The chain uses TRBV4-2 and TRBJ2-2, with TRBD1 identical over 7 bases. The CDR3 spans 15 residues. V shed 3 bases and J 5 bases; nucleotides not matched to a gene: 6. Germline V gives CDR1 LGHNA, CDR2 YNFKEQ. The CDR3 bases are TGTGCCAGCAGCCAGGACCGGGACAGAACCGGGGAGCTGTTTTTT. It codes for CASSQDRDRTGELFF.

V and J are TRBV9 and TRBJ2-2; TRBD2 agrees at 7 bases. Per germline, CDR1 SGDLS and CDR2 YYNGEE. The CDR3 is 16 residues long. V lost 4 bases to trimming and J lost 1 base; unmatched junction nucleotides: 7. CDR3 bases: TGTGCCAGCAGCCACCCGTCGGGGGGGAACACCGGGGAGCTGTTTTTT. Its translation: CASSHPSGGNTGELFF. The entire variable domain, with the rest obtained from reference TRBV9 and TRBJ2-2, is as follows: DSGVTQTPKHLITATGQRVTLRCSPRSGDLSVYWYQQSLDQGLQFLIQYYNGEERAKGNILERFSAQQFPDLHSELNLSSLELGDSALYFCASSHPSGGNTGELFFGEGSRLTVL.